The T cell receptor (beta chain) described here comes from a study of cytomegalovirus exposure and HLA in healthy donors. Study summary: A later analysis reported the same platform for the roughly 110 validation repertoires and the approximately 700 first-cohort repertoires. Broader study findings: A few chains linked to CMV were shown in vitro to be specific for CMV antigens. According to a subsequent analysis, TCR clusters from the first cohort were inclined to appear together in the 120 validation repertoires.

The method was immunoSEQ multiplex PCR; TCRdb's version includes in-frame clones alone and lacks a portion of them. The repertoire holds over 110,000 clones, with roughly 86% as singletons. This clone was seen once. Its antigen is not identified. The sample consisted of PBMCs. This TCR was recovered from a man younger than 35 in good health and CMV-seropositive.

The CDR3: CASSKTGGTYEQYF. In DNA form, the CDR3 reads TGCGCCAGCAGCAAGACCGGCGGGACCTACGAGCAGTACTTC. This sequence joins TRBV5-1 and TRBJ2-7, with D perhaps matching TRBD2 (6 bases). The CDR3 spans 14 residues. Germline CDR1 is SGHRS and CDR2 is YFSETQ. The V end lost 4 bases, the J end lost 2 bases, and 13 bases lay between the germline ends.